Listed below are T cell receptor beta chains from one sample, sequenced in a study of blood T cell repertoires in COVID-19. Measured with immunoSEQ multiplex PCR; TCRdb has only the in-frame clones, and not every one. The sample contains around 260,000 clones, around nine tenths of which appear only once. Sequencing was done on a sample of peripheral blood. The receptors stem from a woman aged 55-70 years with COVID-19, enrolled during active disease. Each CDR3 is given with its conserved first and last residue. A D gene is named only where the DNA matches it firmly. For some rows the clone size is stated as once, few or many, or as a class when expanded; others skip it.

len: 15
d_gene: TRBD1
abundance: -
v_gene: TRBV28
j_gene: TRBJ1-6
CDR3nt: TGTGCCAGCAGTCTGCAGGGGGCCTATAATTCACCCCTCCACTTT
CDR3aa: CASSLQGAYNSPLHF

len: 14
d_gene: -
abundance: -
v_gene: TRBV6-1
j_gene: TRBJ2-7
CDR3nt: TGTGCCAGCAGTGAAGGGCTTCTCGCCTACGAGCAGTACTTC
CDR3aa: CASSEGLLAYEQYF

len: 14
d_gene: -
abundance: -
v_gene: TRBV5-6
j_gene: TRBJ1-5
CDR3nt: TGTGCCAGCAGCTTATCGGGTAACAATCAGCCCCAGCATTTT
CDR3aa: CASSLSGNNQPQHF

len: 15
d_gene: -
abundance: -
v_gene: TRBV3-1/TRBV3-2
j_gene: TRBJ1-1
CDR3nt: TGTGCCAGCAGCACTCGGGACTCAGGGAACACTGAAGCTTTCTTT
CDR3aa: CASSTRDSGNTEAFF

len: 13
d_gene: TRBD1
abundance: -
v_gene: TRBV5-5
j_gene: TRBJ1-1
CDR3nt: TGTGCCACCGGACAGGCGTACGGCACTGAAGCTTTCTTT
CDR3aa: CATGQAYGTEAFF

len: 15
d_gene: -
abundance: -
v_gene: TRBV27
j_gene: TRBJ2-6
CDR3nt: TGTGCCAGCAGACTCCAGGGAACTGGGGCCAACGTCCTGACTTTC
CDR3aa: CASRLQGTGANVLTF

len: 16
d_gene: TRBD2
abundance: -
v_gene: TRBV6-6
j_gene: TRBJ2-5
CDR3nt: TGTGCCAGCACCGCGGGACTAGCGGAAAACCAAGAGACCCAGTACTTC
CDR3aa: CASTAGLAENQETQYF

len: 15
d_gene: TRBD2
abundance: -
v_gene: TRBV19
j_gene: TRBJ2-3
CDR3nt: TGTGCCAGTGGACCAGCGGGAGAAGGAACAGATACGCAGTATTTT
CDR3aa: CASGPAGEGTDTQYF

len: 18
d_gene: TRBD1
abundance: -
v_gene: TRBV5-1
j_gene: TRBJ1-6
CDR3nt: TGCGCCAGCAGCCTCAGACAAGCGACAGGGGCAAACTATTCACCCCTCCACTTT
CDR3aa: CASSLRQATGANYSPLHF

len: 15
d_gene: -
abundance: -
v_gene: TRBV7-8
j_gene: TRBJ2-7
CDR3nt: TGTGCCAGCAGCCGCCTTGGGGCGAGCTCCTACGAGCAGTACTTC
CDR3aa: CASSRLGASSYEQYF

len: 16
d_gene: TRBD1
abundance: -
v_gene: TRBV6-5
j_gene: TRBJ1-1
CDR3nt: TGTGCCAGCAGTTATAGGGGACAGGATCACCATAGACAAGCTTTCTTT
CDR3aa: CASSYRGQDHHRQAFF

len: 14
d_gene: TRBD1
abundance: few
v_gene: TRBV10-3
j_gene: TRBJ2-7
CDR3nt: TGTGCCATTGCATTGACAGGGACAAACTACGAGCAGTACTTC
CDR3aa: CAIALTGTNYEQYF

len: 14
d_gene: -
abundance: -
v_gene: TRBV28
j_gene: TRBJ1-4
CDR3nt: TGTGCCAGCATTTCCCGGGGAGGAGGCGAAAAACTGTTTTTT
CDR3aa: CASISRGGGEKLFF

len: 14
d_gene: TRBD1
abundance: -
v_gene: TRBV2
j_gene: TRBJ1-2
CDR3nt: TGTGCCAGCAGATTTGGGCAGGGGGCGAATGGCTACACCTTC
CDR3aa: CASRFGQGANGYTF

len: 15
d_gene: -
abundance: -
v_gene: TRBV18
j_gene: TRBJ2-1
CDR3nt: TGTGCCAGCTTAAGAAGCCGGGACTTGGGCAATGAGCAGTTCTTC
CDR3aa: CASLRSRDLGNEQFF

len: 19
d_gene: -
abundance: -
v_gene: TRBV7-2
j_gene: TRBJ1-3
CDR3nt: TGTGCCAGCAGCCGCCTGAGAGGGACATCCTTAAACTCTGGAAACACCATATATTTT
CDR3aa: CASSRLRGTSLNSGNTIYF

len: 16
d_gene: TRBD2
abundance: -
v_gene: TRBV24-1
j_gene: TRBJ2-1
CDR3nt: TGTGCCACCAGCGGGCGGACTAGCGGGAGGAACTATGAGCAGTTCTTC
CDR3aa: CATSGRTSGRNYEQFF

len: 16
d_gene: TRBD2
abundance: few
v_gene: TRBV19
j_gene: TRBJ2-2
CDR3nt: TGTGCCAGTAGTAAAGCGGGAGGGTACAACACCGGGGAGCTGTTTTTT
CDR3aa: CASSKAGGYNTGELFF

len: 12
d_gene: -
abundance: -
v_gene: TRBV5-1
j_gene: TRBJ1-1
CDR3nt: TGCGCCAGCAGCCCGGAGGGGCCTGAAGCTTTCTTT
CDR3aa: CASSPEGPEAFF

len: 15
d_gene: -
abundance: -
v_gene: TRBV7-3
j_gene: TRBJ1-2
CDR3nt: TGTGCCAGCAGCTTAAACGCAGGGGAGGGCATGGGCTACACCTTC
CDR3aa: CASSLNAGEGMGYTF

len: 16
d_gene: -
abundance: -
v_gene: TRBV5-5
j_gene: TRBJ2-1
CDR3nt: TGTGCCAGCAGTCCGAGCGGTACCAACTTAAAAGGTGAGCAGTTCTTC
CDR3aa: CASSPSGTNLKGEQFF

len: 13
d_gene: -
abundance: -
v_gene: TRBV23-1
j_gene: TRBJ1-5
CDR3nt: TGCGCCAGCAGTTCCGGGACAAATCAGCCCCAGCATTTT
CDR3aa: CASSSGTNQPQHF

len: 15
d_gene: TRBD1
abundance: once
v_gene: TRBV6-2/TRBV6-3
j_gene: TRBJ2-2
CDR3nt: TGTGCCAGCAGTTTGACAGGGGGTTTCCCCGGGGAGCTGTTTTTT
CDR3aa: CASSLTGGFPGELFF

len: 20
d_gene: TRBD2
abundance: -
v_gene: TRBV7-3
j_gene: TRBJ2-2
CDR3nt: TGTGCCAGCAGCTTAAATCCCCCCTTGACTAGCGGGAGTCAAGCCGGGGAGCTGTTTTTT
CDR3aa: CASSLNPPLTSGSQAGELFF